Reported below is one T cell receptor (beta chain). Its specificity is unknown. This sample was taken from a study of cytomegalovirus exposure and HLA in healthy donors. Study findings and constraints: Most TCR sequences showed up rarely, but some public TCRs showed up in many donors. Most TCR beta V segments were productive about 90% or about 30% of the time in an earlier analysis.

Primers: 60 Vbeta forward and 13 Jbeta reverse. Generated by immunoSEQ multiplex PCR, the TCRdb table keeps only in-frame clones and is missing some. The data show 85,000 to 120,000 clones, 65% to 80% seen once. V trimming: 3 bases; J trimming: 6 bases; junction bases outside the gene matches: 11. The CDR3 is 16 residues long. Germline V lookup: CDR1 LNHDA, CDR2 SQIVND (reference sequence). The rearrangement links TRBV19 to TRBJ1-1, with 9 bases identical to TRBD1. Source material: PBMCs. This sequence originates from a woman aged 45-65 years in good health and CMV-seropositive. The CDR3 loop is CASSIPGTGRGPEAFF. As DNA, the CDR3 is TGTGCCAGTAGTATCCCCGGGACAGGGCGGGGACCTGAAGCTTTCTTT.